This passage covers 18 T cell receptor beta chains from one sample sequenced in a study of blood T cell repertoires in COVID-19. The protocol was immunoSEQ multiplex PCR, while the TCRdb copy is restricted to in-frame clones and leaves out a portion. The table lists about 150,000 clones, approximately 89% of them singletons, with roughly 10% in the top ten. The sample was peripheral blood. Receptors originate from a man in his fifties or sixties with active or convalescent COVID-19.

The table lists this clone with a few counts. This CDR3 reads CASSVSGTGTDTQYF. In nucleotides, the CDR3 is TGTGCCAGCAGCGTATCTGGGACAGGGACAGATACGCAGTATTTT. The J gene is TRBJ2-3, the V gene TRBV9; 9 nucleotides agree with TRBD1. This CDR3 contains 15 residues. CDR1 and CDR2 from the germline V gene are SGDLS and YYNGEE. Trimming removed 1 base from V and 3 bases from J; junction bases left unmatched: 3.

The rearrangement uses TRBV9 and TRBJ2-3, with TRBD2 as a possible D gene (6 bases). CDR1 is SGDLS and CDR2 is YYNGEE in the germline V gene. V shed 0 bases and J shed 6 bases, with 14 bases lying between them. This CDR3 is 15 amino acids long. DNA of the CDR3: TGTGCCAGCAGCGTAGGTGGACTGGCGGGGGATACGCAGTATTTT. Protein: CASSVGGLAGDTQYF.

J is TRBJ1-5 and V is TRBV19; a possible D gene is TRBD1 (5 bases). This CDR3 has 15 amino acids. Germline V gene data show CDR1 as LNHDA and CDR2 as SQIVND (reference sequence). Deletions cut 4 bases from V and 1 base from J, with 11 bases between. The CDR3 DNA reads TGTGCCAGTAGTAGTCGGGACTTAAGCAATCAGCCCCAGCATTTT. Its translation is CASSSRDLSNQPQHF. The variable domain in full, completed from reference TRBV19 and TRBJ1-5, reads DGGITQSPKYLFRKEGQNVTLSCEQNLNHDAMYWYRQDPGQGLRLIYYSQIVNDFQKGDIAEGYSVSREKKESFPLTVTSAQKNPTAFYLCASSSRDLSNQPQHFGDGTRLSIL.

V and J are TRBV18 and TRBJ1-5; the match to TRBD1 covers 9 bases. This CDR3 has 15 residues. The ends lost 3 bases at V and 6 bases at J; junction bases unmatched: 6. The germline CDR1 and CDR2 sequences are KGHSH and LQKENI. The chain's CDR3 is CASSPGQGFSQPQHF. The CDR3 nucleotides read TGTGCCAGCTCACCGGGACAGGGATTTAGTCAGCCCCAGCATTTT.

The V call is TRBV11-2, the J call TRBJ2-5; TRBD2 is a possible D gene (5 bases). The CDR3 covers 13 residues. Germline lookup yields CDR1 SGHAT and CDR2 FQNNGV. Trimming pared 3 bases from V and 9 bases from J, leaving 14 bases between. CDR3 DNA sequence: TGTGCCAGCAGCTTGACACTTAACGGGGCCCAGTACTTC. It translates to CASSLTLNGAQYF.

The rearrangement links TRBV9 to TRBJ1-1, with D unclear. This CDR3 region has 14 residues. V was cut by 6 bases and J by 1 base, with 13 bases left in between. From germline, CDR1 is SGDLS and CDR2 YYNGEE. The CDR3 reads CASNEGVGNTEAFF. DNA for the CDR3: TGTGCCAGCAACGAGGGCGTTGGGAACACTGAAGCTTTCTTT.

The V gene is TRBV18, the J gene TRBJ1-2; TRBD1 is a possible D gene (6 bases). The CDR3 runs to 14 residues. Per germline, CDR1 KGHSH and CDR2 LQKENI. The germline V and J ends were trimmed by 0 bases and 7 bases, with 12 bases remaining between them. CDR3 sequence reads: CASSPPGDIGGYTF. The DNA for the CDR3 is TGTGCCAGCTCACCACCAGGGGACATCGGTGGCTACACCTTC.

The chain has TRBV2 and TRBJ1-4, with 7 positions matching TRBD1. The J segment lost 4 bases and the V segment lost 5 bases, leaving 7 bases of the junction unmatched. The V gene's germline CDR1 is SNHLY and CDR2 FYNNEI. This CDR3 comprises 15 residues. The CDR3 DNA sequence: TGTGCCAGCAGTTTTAACAGGGGCCGTAATGAAAAACTGTTTTTT. Amino acid sequence: CASSFNRGRNEKLFF. The variable domain in full, completed from reference TRBV2 and TRBJ1-4, reads EPEVTQTPSHQVTQMGQEVILRCVPISNHLYFYWYRQILGQKVEFLVSFYNNEISEKSEIFDDQFSVERPDGSNFTLKIRSTKLEDSAMYFCASSFNRGRNEKLFFGSGTQLSVL.

This chain links TRBV30 with TRBJ2-1; 7 nucleotides match TRBD1. Germline assignment: CDR1 GTSNPN and CDR2 SVGIG (reference sequence). This CDR3 has 13 residues. V shed 4 bases, J shed 2 bases, and the junction held 2 bases outside the gene matches. Here the CDR3 reads CAWTGGTYNEQFF. In nucleotides, the CDR3 is TGTGCCTGGACAGGGGGTACCTACAATGAGCAGTTCTTC.

The V gene is TRBV15, the J gene TRBJ1-4; 9 bases align to TRBD1. The germline V gene has CDR1 LNHNV and CDR2 YYDKDF (reference sequence). The ends lost 9 bases at V and 6 bases at J; junction bases unmatched: 5. This CDR3 has 13 amino acids. CDR3 DNA: TGTGCCACTGCCACAGGGGGCGATGAAAAACTGTTTTTT. It is translated as CATATGGDEKLFF.

This clone was counted a single time. The V gene is TRBV9, the J gene TRBJ2-7; TRBD1 matches at 10 bases. V gave up 0 bases and J gave up 3 bases; unmatched junction bases: 0. This CDR3 has 14 residues. Germline V lookup: CDR1 SGDLS, CDR2 YYNGEE. In nucleotides, the CDR3 is TGTGCCAGCAGCGTAGGGGACAGGGGCTACGAGCAGTACTTC. Protein sequence: CASSVGDRGYEQYF.

The table lists this clone with a count of one. The chain combines TRBV18 with TRBJ2-3, with a possible D match to TRBD2 (5 bases). Trimming pared 4 bases from V and 0 bases from J, leaving 11 bases between. Germline CDR1 reads KGHSH; CDR2 reads LQKENI. This CDR3 region has 15 residues. The CDR3 nucleotides are TGTGCCAGCTCACTTCGGACTGGAAGCACAGATACGCAGTATTTT. Translation: CASSLRTGSTDTQYF.

The V call is TRBV5-4, the J call TRBJ2-7, with D perhaps matching TRBD1 (6 bases). CDR1 is SGHNT and CDR2 is YYREEE in the germline V gene (reference sequence). CDR3 length: 13 amino acids. V shed 2 bases and J shed 2 bases, with 8 bases lying between them. The CDR3 DNA sequence: TGTGCCAGCAGCTTCGGACAGACCTACGAGCAGTACTTC. This codes for CASSFGQTYEQYF. Supplemented by reference TRBV5-4 and TRBJ2-7, the full variable domain reads ETGVTQSPTHLIKTRGQQVTLRCSSQSGHNTVSWYQQALGQGPQFIFQYYREEENGRGNFPPRFSGLQFPNYSSELNVNALELDDSALYLCASSFGQTYEQYFGPGTRLTVT.

The chain joins TRBV4-3 to TRBJ2-1, with D possibly matching TRBD2 (6 bases). The CDR3 covers 17 residues. Germline assignment: CDR1 LGHNA and CDR2 YSLEER. V was cut by 1 base and J by 3 bases, with 16 bases left in between. The CDR3 DNA reads as TGCGCCAGCAGCCAAGGGGCGAGGTGGCGGGACTACAATGAGCAGTTCTTC. Protein product: CASSQGARWRDYNEQFF.

CDR3 nucleotides: TGTGCCAGTAGTTTCCGGGACACTCGGGGCTACACCTTC. It specifies CASSFRDTRGYTF. The chain uses TRBV19 and TRBJ1-2, with D tentatively TRBD1 (6 bases). V lost 5 bases and J 8 bases, leaving 15 bases between the germline ends. Germline assignment: CDR1 LNHDA and CDR2 SQIVND (reference sequence). This CDR3 has 13 residues.

CDR3 sequence: CASSLLGRDRGRRSRNQPQHF. The CDR3 coding sequence is TGTGCCAGCAGTTTATTAGGCCGGGACAGGGGGCGAAGGAGCCGCAATCAGCCCCAGCATTTT. The chain employs TRBV27 and TRBJ1-5; 12 bases fit TRBD1. CDR1 is MNHEY and CDR2 is SMNVEV in the germline V gene (reference sequence). V gave up 1 base and J gave up 2 bases; unmatched junction bases: 15. The CDR3 loop spans 21 amino acids.

This clone has a single count. This chain joins TRBV16 and TRBJ1-4; D remains unclear. Per germline, CDR1 KGHSY and CDR2 FQNENV. The CDR3 runs to 15 residues. Trimming removed 2 bases at V and 0 bases at J, with 7 bases between. CDR3 region: CASSQQTTTNEKLFF. Here the CDR3 DNA reads TGTGCCAGCAGCCAACAGACAACAACTAATGAAAAACTGTTTTTT.

This CDR3 is CASSSRGAGAYEQYF. In nucleotides, the CDR3 is TGTGCCAGCAGCTCTAGAGGAGCGGGGGCCTACGAGCAGTACTTC. The chain combines TRBV28 with TRBJ2-7, with 8 nucleotides matching TRBD2. Germline V lookup: CDR1 MDHEN, CDR2 SYDVKM. The CDR3 is 15 residues long. V shed 6 bases, J shed 2 bases, and the junction held 9 bases outside the gene matches. Combining the CDR3 with reference TRBV28 and TRBJ2-7 gives the whole variable domain DVKVTQSSRYLVKRTGEKVFLECVQDMDHENMFWYRQDPGLGLRLIYFSYDVKMKEKGDIPEGYSVSREKKERFSLILESASTNQTSMYLCASSSRGAGAYEQYFGPGTRLTVT.